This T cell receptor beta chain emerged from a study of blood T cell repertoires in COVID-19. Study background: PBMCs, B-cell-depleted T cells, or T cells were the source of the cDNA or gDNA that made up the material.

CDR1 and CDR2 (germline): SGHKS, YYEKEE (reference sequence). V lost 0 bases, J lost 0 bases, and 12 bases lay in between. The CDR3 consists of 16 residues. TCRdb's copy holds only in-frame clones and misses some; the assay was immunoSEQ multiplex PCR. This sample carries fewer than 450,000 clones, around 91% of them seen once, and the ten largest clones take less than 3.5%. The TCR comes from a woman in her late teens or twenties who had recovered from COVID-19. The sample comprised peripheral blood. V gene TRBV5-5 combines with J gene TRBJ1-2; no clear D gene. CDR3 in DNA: TGTGCCAGCAGCTTGGCCCCCAGCGCTCCTAACTATGGCTACACCTTC. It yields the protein CASSLAPSAPNYGYTF.